This T cell receptor (beta chain) was sequenced for a study of cytomegalovirus exposure and HLA in healthy donors (dated by TCRdb to 2016 to 2017). General notes on the study: In an earlier analysis of some 610 of the donors, approximately 260 Gb of sequence data and approximately 100 million unique TCR beta sequences from 180 million or so T cells were reported. An early release covering over 500 HLA-typed donors comprised about 290 gigabases of sequencing data and tens of millions of unique TCR sequences. Of the approximately 370 genotyped donors, less than 85% were placed in the genetic ancestry cluster associated with self-reported Caucasian donors. The study aimed to test whether cataloging public T cell receptors could reveal signatures of past pathogen exposure. Using immunosequencing, the study profiled T cell repertoires from fewer than 850 subjects and related those repertoires to cytomegalovirus serostatus. Besides the first cohort of more than 650 subjects, a separate validation cohort made up of 90 to 150 different subjects was used. The study combined high-throughput TCR immunosequencing, statistical association of individual TCRs with disease status, and machine learning to predict cytomegalovirus infection status. A later analysis re-analyzed previously published TCR beta repertoires from 666 donors and added high-resolution HLA genotyping to study TCR occurrence patterns. The later analysis used no new phenotypic data to find candidate immune exposures, relying instead on TCR beta sequences and their occurrence across donors. In an earlier analysis of several hundred of the donors, high-throughput TCR beta sequencing was used to judge whether each TCR beta V gene segment behaved as functional or pseudogenic. Donor age, sex, ethnicity and CMV serostatus were compiled together with the repertoire data. In a later genetic analysis, genome-wide SNP genotypes for about three fifths of the roughly 670 donors were used, and that subset was treated as a discovery cohort. All discovery cohort repertoires had been generated on a single sequencing platform. Class I and class II HLA loci were covered by the typing at four-digit resolution. Typing coverage differed by locus: A, B, C, DRB1 and DQB1 were typed in about 620-640 donors, DQA1 in 500 to 550, DPA1 in approximately 600, and DPB1 in just under 490. Five DR-DQ haplotypes were handled as single units for association and clustering because linkage in the cohort was strong. Among several hundred genotyped donors of the cohort, an average of roughly 230,000 unique TCR beta nucleotide sequences was sequenced per donor, of which about 19% were non-productive.

Overall results and qualifications from the work: In a later analysis, HLA-associated TCR beta chains showed more clonal expansion and lower generation probabilities than non-associated chains that were equally common. Presence/absence analyses assumed roughly uniform sequencing depth across donors, an assumption that may not hold. According to a later analysis, parvovirus B19, influenza, CMV and Epstein-Barr virus appeared linked to several top co-occurrence clusters. Correlated functional status among segregating V segments might be attributable to linkage disequilibrium, but an unknown experimental factor could not be ruled out. A further reported finding was that TCR beta sequences accurately predicted the HLA-A and HLA-B alleles for most subjects in the first cohort. When HLA alleles, especially DR and DQ, strongly co-occurred, TCR associations were difficult to assign to individual alleles. The earlier analysis of almost 600 of the donors excluded seventeen rarely observed V segments, including chromosome 9 orphons, because counts were too low. In both the original and validation cohorts, the classifier was reported to diagnose cytomegalovirus status with high specificity and sensitivity. The study listed 164 TCR beta chains as associated with cytomegalovirus. In this cohort, only TCR beta chains were sequenced, and detectable features were limited by the absence of alpha or paired-chain data. A few of the identified cytomegalovirus-associated TCR beta chains were confirmed in vitro to be specific for cytomegalovirus antigens. In a later analysis, most CMV-associated TCR beta chains were found to appear HLA-restricted, with HLA associations seemingly driven largely by CMV exposure. The authors suggested that the approach could potentially be extended to other disease states and immunological phenotypes. A later analysis associated some 17,000 TCR beta sequences with specific HLA alleles at a false discovery rate of 0.05. Compared with the approximately 600-donor mean, donors in an Asian-associated ancestry cluster had fewer N-insertions in productive TCRs, according to a later genetic analysis. A later analysis found that TCR association rates varied across HLA loci, with DRB1 alleles showing the most associated TCRs and HLA-C alleles the fewest. Some IMGT-functional V segments, including TRBV6-2 and TRBV6-3, could not be distinguished by the 87-base-pair reads and were therefore excluded. V-gene and J-gene trimming of TCR beta chains was associated with a missense DCLRE1C variant in a later genetic analysis, and the association was replicated in an independent cohort. Most TCR sequences were seen in very few donors, while some public TCRs were found in many individuals. A cluster of highly shared sequence variants was judged likely to be a technical artifact of the sequencing pipeline. Because HLA typing was unavailable for some donors at each locus, only the typed subset was used in association tests. In an earlier analysis of some 540 of the donors, most TCR beta V segments appeared in productive rearrangements about 87% or about 30% of the time, broadly matching IMGT annotations. CMV serostatus was the only immune exposure information available for the cohort.

The cohort was made up of 666 healthy bone marrow donors. All cohort members were sampled while nominally healthy, although unrecorded immune exposures were likely present. The donor tested CMV seronegative and was one of the 352 seronegative cohort members. A peripheral blood sample was collected from each donor, and TCR beta sequencing was performed on peripheral blood mononuclear cells. The Qiagen DNeasy Blood Extraction Kit was used to extract genomic DNA from the blood cell samples. The library was obtained by the immunoSEQ multiplex PCR assay. For the multiplex PCR, a mixture combining 60 forward primers for TCR Vbeta segments and 13 reverse primers for TCR Jbeta segments was used. The CDR3 region of rearranged TCR beta genes was amplified from genomic DNA with a multiplex PCR assay. The amplified TCR beta libraries were sequenced on the Illumina HiSeq System as 87-base-pair reads. Processing in the source paper ran as follows. In a later analysis, about 80 million unique TCR beta chains were counted across the approximately 670 repertoires, and roughly 9.9 million of these chains were shared by at least two donors. A nearest-neighbor algorithm error-corrected the raw reads and collapsed the reads into unique sequences, merging closely related sequences to remove PCR and sequencing errors. V, D and J gene segments were assigned by aligning CDR3 sequences to IMGT reference sequences. For a sequence to be retained, a match of at least six nucleotides was required to both a V gene segment and a J gene segment. Rearrangements were classified as productive when the CDR3 lacked stop codons and remained in frame with V and J, and all other rearrangements were classified as non-productive. CDR3 was defined by IMGT convention, running from the second conserved V-encoded cysteine to the conserved J-encoded phenylalanine. The earlier analysis of about 500 of the donors excluded sequences that lacked an unambiguous match to a single V gene segment. In an earlier analysis of several hundred of the donors, V segments were called functional above 56.7% productive rearrangements and were called segregating when the between-donor standard deviation exceeded 5%. A statistical classification framework was built to diagnose cytomegalovirus status from the catalog of TCR beta chain sequences. In a later analysis, TCR nucleotide sequences were compared against IMGT/GENE-DB human TR gene sequences so that V and J genes could be assigned. Using the TCRdist pipeline, a later analysis assigned CDR3 sequences along with most-parsimonious VDJ recombination scenarios. In a later analysis, each TCR beta chain was defined by its CDR3 amino acid sequence together with its V-gene family, and reads without a unique V-gene family were excluded. In a later analysis, 550 to 650 highly shared, low-generation-probability nucleotide sequences were removed to address suspected cross-contamination and a sequencing artifact. In a later analysis, a clonal expansion index for each public chain was calculated from normalized within-repertoire ranks of inferred template counts. A later analysis computed generation probabilities with a VDJ recombination model fitted to out-of-frame rearrangements, and checked the results against IGoR. Hypergeometric tests were used in a later analysis to score TCR-TCR, TCR-HLA and TCR-CMV co-occurrence, with a repertoire-size bias correction applied to the TCR pairs. False discovery rates were estimated in a later analysis by permuting HLA or CMV assignments 20 times. A later analysis grouped co-occurring TCRs with DBSCAN, adding TCRdist sequence similarity when clustering within HLA-allele-positive subsets. For co-occurrence clustering, repertoires with fewer than 30,000 or more than 120,000 public chains were excluded, along with five repertoires with anomalous nucleotide sharing. Not all clones reach the TCRdb copy of this immuneACCESS table, which keeps in-frame sequences only. Checked studies attribute under half of the gap to unresolved V genes and leave the rest unexplained. The V and J calls and clone size were taken over from that table, and D and trimming were inferred from the DNA. This sample's clone table shows around 160,000 clones. The ten most abundant clones make up under 2% of the sample.

On this clone: The specificity of this receptor is unknown.

From the cysteine through the phenylalanine, the CDR3 covers 17 amino acids. The only DNA kept is the CDR3, 51 bases in frame from the first base. Rearrangement joined TRBV12-2 to TRBJ2-7; TRBD2 was called by the table and not checked on the DNA. TRBV12-2 is tagged as a pseudogene. The sample taken for sequencing was PBMCs. The clonotype comes from a woman between 50 and 59 years old in good health and CMV-seronegative. CDR3 region: CASRLARRASGTYEQYF. The bases are TGTGCAAGTCGCTTAGCCCGGCGGGCTAGCGGGACCTACGAGCAGTACTTC.